This T cell receptor (beta chain) is from a study of cytomegalovirus exposure and HLA in healthy donors. Study-wide context: Around 89 million unique TCRs from HLA-typed donors made up an early data release.

The PCR used 60 Vbeta and 13 Jbeta primers. TCRdb keeps only in-frame clones here, not all; method: immunoSEQ multiplex PCR. Altogether around 240,000 clones are present, over 80% being singletons, with the ten largest covering approximately 5.3%. CDR1 is MNHEY, CDR2 SMNVEV, per germline (reference sequence). The CDR3 loop spans 13 amino acids. Trimming pared 6 bases from V and 0 bases from J, leaving 6 bases between. Input material: PBMCs. The J gene is TRBJ1-5, the V gene TRBV27; no reliable D call. The receptor comes from a middle-aged woman in good health and CMV-seropositive. CDR3 DNA sequence: TGTGCCAGCAGCGGAGATAGCAATCAGCCCCAGCATTTT. Translated, it gives CASSGDSNQPQHF.